The rows below give T cell receptor beta chains drawn from one sample of a study of post-analysis software for immune sequencing data. MiXCR was run by TCRdb on the PCR reads, yielding one entry per CDR3 protein. Of fewer than 550,000 distinct CDR3 sequences listed, around a third are singletons. Sequenced material: blood. The receptors were gathered from a girl aged 2 to 17 with multiple sclerosis. CDR3s leave out the opening cysteine and the closing phenylalanine or tryptophan. Some rows mark clone size as missing; the rest say once, few, many or name a class of expanded clone.

CDR3 protein: ASLDRGHNEQF; clone size: NA; V gene: TRBV10-2; J gene: TRBJ2-1
CDR3 protein: SARDSDRVYGYT; clone size: few; V gene: TRBV20-1; J gene: TRBJ1-2
CDR3 protein: ASSATQTGNEQF; clone size: NA; V gene: TRBV2; J gene: TRBJ2-1
CDR3 protein: ASSLDQSLPEAF; clone size: NA; V gene: TRBV5-1; J gene: TRBJ1-1
CDR3 protein: SARGGGIHEKLF; clone size: NA; V gene: TRBV20-1; J gene: TRBJ1-4
CDR3 protein: ATSDSGGTDTQY; clone size: NA; V gene: TRBV24-1; J gene: TRBJ2-3
CDR3 protein: ASSQLVVTNEKLF; clone size: NA; V gene: TRBV4-1; J gene: TRBJ1-4
CDR3 protein: ASSARPPLNYGYT; clone size: NA; V gene: TRBV2; J gene: TRBJ1-2
CDR3 protein: ASSTWGDLQETQY; clone size: NA; V gene: TRBV7-9; J gene: TRBJ2-5
CDR3 protein: ASSSPRDSNNEQF; clone size: once; V gene: TRBV5-1; J gene: TRBJ2-1
CDR3 protein: ASSKEPTGQVGEKLF; clone size: NA; V gene: TRBV7-9; J gene: TRBJ1-4
CDR3 protein: ASSLDPGQSDTQY; clone size: few; V gene: TRBV5-1; J gene: TRBJ2-3
CDR3 protein: ASSLTGLAGDDTQY; clone size: NA; V gene: TRBV7-3; J gene: TRBJ2-3
CDR3 protein: ATSSPGTSGGVLQF; clone size: NA; V gene: TRBV15; J gene: TRBJ2-1
CDR3 protein: ASSASGGDYNEQF; clone size: few; V gene: TRBV2; J gene: TRBJ2-1
CDR3 protein: ATSRDQGGPQF; clone size: NA; V gene: TRBV15; J gene: TRBJ2-1
CDR3 protein: ATSRLRNSETQF; clone size: NA; V gene: TRBV15; J gene: TRBJ2-1
CDR3 protein: SVLQVNEKLF; clone size: NA; V gene: TRBV29-1; J gene: TRBJ1-4
CDR3 protein: SAEDRVNTEAF; clone size: NA; V gene: TRBV20-1; J gene: TRBJ1-1
CDR3 protein: ASSLNPLSYEQY; clone size: NA; V gene: TRBV7-2; J gene: TRBJ2-7
CDR3 protein: ASSQDPDTQETQY; clone size: few; V gene: TRBV14; J gene: TRBJ2-5
CDR3 protein: ASSPTPRDREAF; clone size: once; V gene: TRBV3-1; J gene: TRBJ1-1
CDR3 protein: SVPLRASAEQF; clone size: NA; V gene: TRBV20-1; J gene: TRBJ2-1
CDR3 protein: ASSLVGQGPYQETQY; clone size: NA; V gene: TRBV12-3/TRBV12-4; J gene: TRBJ2-5
CDR3 protein: ASSWTVDSNQPQH; clone size: few; V gene: TRBV6-1; J gene: TRBJ1-5
CDR3 protein: ASSLAPDYGYT; clone size: NA; V gene: TRBV5-1; J gene: TRBJ1-2
CDR3 protein: ASSLNQEAF; clone size: NA; V gene: TRBV5-1; J gene: TRBJ1-1
CDR3 protein: SATIGGLGNQPQH; clone size: NA; V gene: TRBV20-1; J gene: TRBJ1-5
CDR3 protein: ASVEFRTKPNETQY; clone size: NA; V gene: TRBV6-5; J gene: NA
CDR3 protein: ASSGGPDLNTEAF; clone size: once; V gene: TRBV9; J gene: TRBJ1-1
CDR3 protein: SVPDIGAGANVLT; clone size: few; V gene: TRBV29-1; J gene: TRBJ2-6
CDR3 protein: SARDIFGQFINEQF; clone size: NA; V gene: TRBV20-1; J gene: TRBJ2-1
CDR3 protein: ASSYSKRGKLKCEQF; clone size: NA; V gene: TRBV6-8; J gene: TRBJ2-1
CDR3 protein: SAIEARGGADTQY; clone size: NA; V gene: TRBV20-1; J gene: TRBJ2-3
CDR3 protein: ASSSIQERGNEQF; clone size: NA; V gene: TRBV5-1; J gene: TRBJ2-1
CDR3 protein: ASSQVGGATGELF; clone size: many; V gene: TRBV11-2; J gene: TRBJ2-2
CDR3 protein: ASSYSPEETQY; clone size: few; V gene: TRBV6-5; J gene: TRBJ2-5
CDR3 protein: ASSLAGINQPQH; clone size: NA; V gene: TRBV28; J gene: TRBJ1-5
CDR3 protein: ASSYSPGGETGIGYT; clone size: few; V gene: TRBV6-6; J gene: TRBJ1-2
CDR3 protein: ASRPDRGAVYEQY; clone size: NA; V gene: TRBV5-1; J gene: TRBJ2-7
CDR3 protein: ASNDQTSQY; clone size: few; V gene: TRBV6-6; J gene: TRBJ2-4
CDR3 protein: ASRPSGRGDPYNEQF; clone size: once; V gene: TRBV12-3/TRBV12-4; J gene: TRBJ2-1
CDR3 protein: SARDRLAGKETQY; clone size: NA; V gene: TRBV20-1; J gene: TRBJ2-5
CDR3 protein: ASSSGLAVYNEQF; clone size: NA; V gene: TRBV5-1; J gene: TRBJ2-1
CDR3 protein: ASRGPGHQETQY; clone size: few; V gene: TRBV21-1; J gene: TRBJ2-5
CDR3 protein: ASSVDLVLNVLT; clone size: NA; V gene: TRBV5-5; J gene: TRBJ2-6
CDR3 protein: ASTSLEASQETQY; clone size: few; V gene: TRBV6-6; J gene: TRBJ2-5
CDR3 protein: ASGGTSTDTQY; clone size: NA; V gene: TRBV2; J gene: TRBJ2-3
CDR3 protein: ATSRDIGAVKKAF; clone size: NA; V gene: TRBV15; J gene: TRBJ1-1
CDR3 protein: ASNPGQSNEQY; clone size: NA; V gene: TRBV5-1; J gene: TRBJ2-7
CDR3 protein: ASSTRPPLTQETQY; clone size: few; V gene: TRBV28; J gene: TRBJ2-5
CDR3 protein: ASSHFRAGYATNEKLF; clone size: NA; V gene: TRBV3-1; J gene: TRBJ1-4
CDR3 protein: ASSLETGSYEQY; clone size: NA; V gene: TRBV5-6; J gene: TRBJ2-7
CDR3 protein: ASRPGRPSNSPLH; clone size: few; V gene: TRBV6-5; J gene: TRBJ1-6
CDR3 protein: ASSYMAGNEKLF; clone size: few; V gene: TRBV6-5; J gene: TRBJ1-4
CDR3 protein: SVELVNTDTQY; clone size: NA; V gene: TRBV29-1; J gene: TRBJ2-3
CDR3 protein: ASSQLGGNYEQY; clone size: NA; V gene: TRBV6-5; J gene: TRBJ2-7
CDR3 protein: SAMTGSYEQY; clone size: NA; V gene: TRBV20-1; J gene: TRBJ2-7
CDR3 protein: ASSFFPVGPSSYNEQF; clone size: few; V gene: TRBV7-2; J gene: TRBJ2-1
CDR3 protein: AITGRGTDTQY; clone size: many; V gene: TRBV10-3; J gene: TRBJ2-3